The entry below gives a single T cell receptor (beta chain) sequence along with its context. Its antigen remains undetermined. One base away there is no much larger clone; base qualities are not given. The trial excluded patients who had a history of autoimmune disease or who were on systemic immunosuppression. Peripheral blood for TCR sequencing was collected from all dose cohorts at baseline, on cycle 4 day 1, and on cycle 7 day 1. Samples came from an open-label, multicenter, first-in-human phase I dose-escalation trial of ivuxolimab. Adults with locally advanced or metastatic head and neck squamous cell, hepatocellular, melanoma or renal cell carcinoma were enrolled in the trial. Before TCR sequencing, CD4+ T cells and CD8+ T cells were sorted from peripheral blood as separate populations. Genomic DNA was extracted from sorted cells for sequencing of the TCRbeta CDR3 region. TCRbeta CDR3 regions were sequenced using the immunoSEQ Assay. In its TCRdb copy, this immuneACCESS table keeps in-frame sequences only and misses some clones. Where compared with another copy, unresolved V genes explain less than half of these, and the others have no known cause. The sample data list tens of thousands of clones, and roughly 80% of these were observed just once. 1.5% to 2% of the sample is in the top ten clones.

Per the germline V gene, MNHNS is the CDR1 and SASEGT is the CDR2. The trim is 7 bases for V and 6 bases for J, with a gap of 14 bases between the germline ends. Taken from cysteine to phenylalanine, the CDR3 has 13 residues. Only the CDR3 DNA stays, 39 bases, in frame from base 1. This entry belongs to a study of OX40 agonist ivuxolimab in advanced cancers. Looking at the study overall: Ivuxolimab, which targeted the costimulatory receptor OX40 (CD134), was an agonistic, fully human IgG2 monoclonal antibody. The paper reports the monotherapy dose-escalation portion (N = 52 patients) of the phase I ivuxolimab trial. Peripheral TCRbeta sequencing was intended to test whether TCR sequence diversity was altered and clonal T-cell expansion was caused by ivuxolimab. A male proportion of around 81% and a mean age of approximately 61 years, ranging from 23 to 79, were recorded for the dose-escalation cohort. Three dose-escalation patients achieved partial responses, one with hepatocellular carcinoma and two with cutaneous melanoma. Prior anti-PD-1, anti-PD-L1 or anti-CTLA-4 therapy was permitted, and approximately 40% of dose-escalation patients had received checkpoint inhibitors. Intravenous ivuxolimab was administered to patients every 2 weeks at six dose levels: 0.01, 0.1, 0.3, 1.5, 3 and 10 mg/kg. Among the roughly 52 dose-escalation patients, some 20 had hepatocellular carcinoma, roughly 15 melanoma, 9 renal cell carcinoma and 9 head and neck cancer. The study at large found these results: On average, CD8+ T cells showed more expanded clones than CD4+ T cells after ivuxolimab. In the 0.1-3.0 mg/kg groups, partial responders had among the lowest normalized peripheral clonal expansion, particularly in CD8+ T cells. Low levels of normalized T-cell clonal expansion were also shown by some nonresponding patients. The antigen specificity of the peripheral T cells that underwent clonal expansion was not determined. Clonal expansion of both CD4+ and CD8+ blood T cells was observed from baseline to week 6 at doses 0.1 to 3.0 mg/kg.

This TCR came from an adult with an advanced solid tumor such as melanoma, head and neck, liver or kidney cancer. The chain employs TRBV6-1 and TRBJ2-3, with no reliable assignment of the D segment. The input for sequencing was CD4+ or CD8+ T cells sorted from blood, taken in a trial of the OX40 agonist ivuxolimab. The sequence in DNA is TGTGCCAGCACCCCCCCGGGCTTCGATACGCAGTATTTT. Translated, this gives CASTPPGFDTQYF.